One TCR beta chain is described in this entry. The data were taken from a study of blood T cell repertoires in COVID-19. Study as a whole: Samples taken during acute and convalescent COVID-19 were collected in the United States, Italy and Spain.

Germline V lookup: CDR1 SGHRS, CDR2 YFSETQ. The V segment lost 4 bases and the J segment 0 bases; nucleotides outside the gene matches: 10. The CDR3 spans 17 residues. Under the authors' procedure: Nucleated cell counts were estimated from reference gene primer amplification. The data were produced by immunoSEQ multiplex PCR, yet TCRdb's version contains in-frame clones alone and is incomplete. The V and J calls and clone size were taken over from that table, and D and trimming were inferred from the DNA. The repertoire includes about 80,000 clones, around 88% of them detected once, and approximately 6.8% sits in the top ten.

V gene TRBV5-1 combines with J gene TRBJ2-1; 7 bases map to TRBD2. Sequencing input: peripheral blood. This receptor was taken from a woman older than 75 with acute or convalescent COVID-19. CDR3 in DNA: TGCGCCAGCAGCGGGGGAGCGGGACTATCCTCCTACAATGAGCAGTTCTTC. Protein sequence: CASSGGAGLSSYNEQFF.